This T cell receptor (beta chain) comes out of a study of post-analysis software for immune sequencing data (dated by TCRdb to between 2015 and 2017). Broadly, across the study: The recorded disease courses included relapsing-remitting, secondary progressive and progressive-relapsing multiple sclerosis, and some patients had no subtype annotation. A subset of samples was prepared in parallel using single-end sample barcoding, then pooled and co-amplified after Illumina adapter ligation. The multiple sclerosis patient repertoires were compared with roughly twelve previously published healthy control repertoires from donors aged roughly 6 to 25 years. The paper as a whole reports these results and caveats: Significantly lower normalized Chao1 diversity was found in multiple sclerosis patients than in controls, suggesting substantial peripheral T-cell clonal expansion. Direct clustering with F measure showed strong co-clustering of samples prepared in the same batch, prompting a batch-effect correction. Four to six TRBV segments, including TRBV5-6, TRBV5-1 and TRBV20-1, were significantly more frequent in patients than controls. The control group was slightly older than the multiple sclerosis patient group.

For this clonotype: It has no known antigen specificity. The record has no base qualities; no much larger clone is one base away.

To demonstrate the VDJtools post-analysis software, TCR beta repertoires were profiled from the peripheral blood of 13 young patients with multiple sclerosis. The patients with multiple sclerosis were children and adolescents between 6 and 15 years of age. Library preparation was by PCR. Reads for this sample came from an Illumina HiSeq 2500. To reduce PCR and sequencing biases, unique molecular identifiers were built into the TCR beta cDNA libraries. Roughly 0.5 million cDNA molecules were obtained per 1 to 10 million input T cells, so each molecule approximated one T cell. The patient libraries were prepared and sequenced using the same protocol as the earlier healthy control dataset. Samples belonging to the same batch were prepared together, multiplexed and sequenced on a shared HiSeq lane. Per the original workflow: Raw barcoded reads were processed with MIGEC, and single-read molecular identifier groups were discarded before consensus assembly and CDR3 extraction. Clonotype tables were post-analysed with VDJtools, and diversity was normalized by down-sampling all datasets to the smallest sample size. Repertoire overlap clustering matched CDR3 amino acid but not nucleotide sequences to correct batch-related cross-sample contamination. The public reads were quality trimmed at Q25 with fastp and then assembled into clones with MiXCR by TCRdb, keeping productive beta chains. Duplicate CDR3 protein sequences are folded into a single record with the most common DNA and genes. The V and J calls come from TCRdb's annotation, not from the publication. The sample table holds fewer than 850,000 distinct CDR3 sequences, of which around 27% were seen once. The ten biggest clones cover approximately 0.55% of the sample.

CDR3 length: 13 amino acids, cysteine to phenylalanine. The sequence is cut down to CDR3 DNA, 39 bases in frame from base 1. CDR1 and CDR2, per the germline V gene, are SGHTA and FQGNSA. The germline ends are 10 bases apart after V is trimmed by 4 bases and J by 7 bases. The chain was built from TRBV7-2 and TRBJ2-2, and perhaps TRBD1 as D gene, on 6 matching bases. Sequenced: blood. The receptor was derived from a girl between 5 and 17 years old with multiple sclerosis. The DNA is as follows: TGTGCCAGCAGCTGGGGGCCGGGCGGGGAGCTGTTTTTT. This codes for CASSWGPGGELFF.